The following is a TCR beta chain sequence with its context. No antigen is known for it. Trimming removed 7 bases at V and 1 base at J, with 13 bases between. The CDR3 runs 14 residues. The germline CDR1 and CDR2 sequences are MNHNS and SASEGT. The sample belongs to a study of cytomegalovirus exposure and HLA in healthy donors. The PCR ran on 60 Vbeta and 13 Jbeta primers. How the authors handled the data: About 11 million of about 80 million unique TCR beta chains were shared, per a later count. Clones were read by immunoSEQ multiplex PCR, and TCRdb kept only the in-frame ones, dropping some. V, J and clone size derive from that table, while D and trimming were established from the DNA sequence. This sample contains 60,000 to 80,000 clones. Study results and caveats: Solely CMV serostatus was available to characterize immune exposure. The study flagged around 160 TCR beta chains as cytomegalovirus-associated. Many donors carried some public TCRs, although rarity characterized most TCR sequences.

This chain uses TRBV6-1 with TRBJ2-5; D is undetermined. The receptor's source is a boy younger than 18 in good health and CMV-seronegative. The sequenced sample was PBMCs. This CDR3 reads CASNTQNLQETQYF. In DNA form, the CDR3 reads TGTGCCAGCAACACACAGAATCTCCAAGAGACCCAGTACTTC.